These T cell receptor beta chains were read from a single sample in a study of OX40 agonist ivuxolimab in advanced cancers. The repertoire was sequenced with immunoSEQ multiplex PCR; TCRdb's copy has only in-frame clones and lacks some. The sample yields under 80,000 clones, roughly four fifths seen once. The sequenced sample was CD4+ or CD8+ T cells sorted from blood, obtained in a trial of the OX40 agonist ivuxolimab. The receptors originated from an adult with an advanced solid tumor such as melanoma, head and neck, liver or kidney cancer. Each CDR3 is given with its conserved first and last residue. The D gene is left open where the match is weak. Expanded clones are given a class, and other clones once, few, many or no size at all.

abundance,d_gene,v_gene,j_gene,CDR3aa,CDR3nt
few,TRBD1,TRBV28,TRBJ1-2,CASSGNRGNYGYTF,TGTGCCAGCAGTGGAAACAGGGGCAACTATGGCTACACCTTC
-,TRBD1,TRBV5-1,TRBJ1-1,CASSFDTGTGMAFF,TGCGCCAGCAGCTTCGATACCGGGACAGGGATGGCTTTCTTT
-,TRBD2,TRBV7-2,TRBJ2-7,CASSLDSGGLDEQYF,TGTGCCAGCAGCTTAGATAGCGGGGGGTTGGACGAGCAGTACTTC
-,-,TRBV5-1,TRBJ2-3,CASSSGVGWLYTQYF,TGCGCCAGCAGCTCAGGGGTGGGGTGGCTATATACGCAGTATTTT
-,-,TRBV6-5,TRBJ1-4,CASSYSARGLAKLFF,TGTGCCAGCAGTTACTCGGCCAGGGGATTGGCAAAACTGTTTTTT
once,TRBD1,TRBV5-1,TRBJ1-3,CASSPTPRGRRDTIYF,TGCGCCAGCAGCCCTACTCCCAGGGGGCGTAGAGACACCATATATTTT
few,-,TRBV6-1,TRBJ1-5,CASSESPQPQHF,TGTGCCAGCAGTGAATCTCCTCAGCCCCAGCATTTT
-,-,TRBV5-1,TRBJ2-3,CASSLGQDTQYF,TGCGCCAGCAGCTTGGGGCAGGATACGCAGTATTTT
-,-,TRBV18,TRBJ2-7,CASSPQNLEYEQYF,TGTGCCAGCTCACCACAGAACCTAGAATACGAGCAGTACTTC
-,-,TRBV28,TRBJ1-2,CASSQPGLWGYTF,TGTGCCAGCAGTCAACCGGGTCTTTGGGGCTACACCTTC
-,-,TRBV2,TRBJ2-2,CASRKLETGELFF,TGTGCCAGCAGGAAACTAGAAACCGGGGAGCTGTTTTTT
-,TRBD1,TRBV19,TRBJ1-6,CASSTRVYRGKYNSPLHF,TGTGCCAGTAGTACCAGAGTCTACAGGGGAAAGTATAATTCACCCCTCCACTTT
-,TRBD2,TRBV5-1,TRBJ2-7,CASSLTSGVGYEQYF,TGCGCCAGCAGCTTGACTAGCGGGGTTGGCTACGAGCAGTACTTC
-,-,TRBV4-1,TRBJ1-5,CASSQLGLGNQPQHF,TGCGCCAGCAGCCAATTGGGTCTAGGCAATCAGCCCCAGCATTTT
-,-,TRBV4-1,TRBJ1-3,CASSRPGVGNTIYF,TGCGCCAGCAGCCGTCCAGGGGTTGGAAACACCATATATTTT
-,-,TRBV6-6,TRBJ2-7,CASSYSRQGKDEQYF,TGTGCCAGCAGTTACTCGCGGCAGGGCAAGGACGAGCAGTACTTC
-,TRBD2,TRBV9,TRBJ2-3,CASSGLDAGGGTQYF,TGTGCCAGCAGTGGATTGGACGCGGGAGGGGGTACGCAGTATTTT
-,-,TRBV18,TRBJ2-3,CASSPGGSTDTQYF,TGTGCCAGCTCACCAGGGGGTAGCACAGATACGCAGTATTTT
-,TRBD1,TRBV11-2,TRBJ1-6,CASSSQGVPNSPLHF,TGTGCCAGCAGCTCCCAGGGGGTCCCGAATTCACCCCTCCACTTT
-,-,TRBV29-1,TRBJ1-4,CSVVSRFNEKLFF,TGCAGCGTTGTAAGCCGGTTTAATGAAAAACTGTTTTTT
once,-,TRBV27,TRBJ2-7,CASSLSLAGSYEQYF,TGTGCCAGCAGTTTATCGCTAGCCGGCTCCTACGAGCAGTACTTC
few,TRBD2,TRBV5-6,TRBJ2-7,CASSRREGLYEQYF,TGTGCCAGCAGCCGACGGGAGGGCCTCTACGAGCAGTACTTC
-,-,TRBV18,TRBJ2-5,CASSRGLGETQYF,TGTGCCAGCTCAAGGGGTCTGGGAGAGACCCAGTACTTC
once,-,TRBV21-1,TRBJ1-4,CASSKVPDMEDEKLFF,TGTGCCAGCAGCAAAGTACCCGACATGGAGGATGAAAAACTGTTTTTT
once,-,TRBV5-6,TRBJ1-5,CASSLEANQPQHF,TGTGCCAGCAGCTTGGAGGCGAATCAGCCCCAGCATTTT
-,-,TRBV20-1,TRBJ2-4,CSARFGGVYF,TGCAGTGCTAGGTTTGGAGGGGTTTACTTC
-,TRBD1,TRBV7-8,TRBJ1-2,CASSPRTGKPTYGYTF,TGTGCCAGCAGCCCAAGGACAGGGAAACCGACTTATGGCTACACCTTC
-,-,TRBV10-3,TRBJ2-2,CAISDRQGTGELFF,TGTGCCATCAGTGACCGGCAGGGGACCGGGGAGCTGTTTTTT
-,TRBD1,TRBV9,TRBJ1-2,CASSPLTGGVGYGYTF,TGTGCCAGCAGCCCTCTGACAGGGGGCGTTGGATATGGCTACACCTTC
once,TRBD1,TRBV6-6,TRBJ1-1,CASRDRGLGPEAFF,TGTGCCAGCAGGGACAGGGGACTGGGGCCTGAAGCTTTCTTT
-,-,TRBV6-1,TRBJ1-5,CASSEWGSNQPQHF,TGTGCCAGCAGTGAATGGGGTAGCAATCAGCCCCAGCATTTT
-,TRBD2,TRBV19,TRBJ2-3,CASSMSGGAYTQYF,TGTGCCAGTAGTATGAGCGGGGGGGCTTATACGCAGTATTTT
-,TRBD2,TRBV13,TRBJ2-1,CASSLNPSGSGRVNEQFF,TGTGCCAGCAGCTTGAATCCTTCGGGAAGCGGGAGGGTGAATGAGCAGTTCTTC
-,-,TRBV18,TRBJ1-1,CASSPQAVAMNTEAFF,TGTGCCAGCTCACCTCAAGCGGTCGCGATGAACACTGAAGCTTTCTTT
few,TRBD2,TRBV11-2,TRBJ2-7,CASGKAGESYEQYF,TGTGCCAGCGGGAAGGCGGGAGAGTCCTACGAGCAGTACTTC
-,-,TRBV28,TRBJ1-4,CASSFGGVDEKLFF,TGTGCCAGCAGTTTTGGGGGCGTTGATGAAAAACTGTTTTTT
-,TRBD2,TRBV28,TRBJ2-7,CASRVAGGPDEQYF,TGTGCCAGCAGAGTAGCGGGGGGGCCAGACGAGCAGTACTTC
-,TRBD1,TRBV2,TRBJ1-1,CAGVVEGASTEAFF,TGTGCCGGGGTAGTTGAGGGGGCCAGCACTGAAGCTTTCTTT
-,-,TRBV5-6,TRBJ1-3,CASSRPEGAGNTIYF,TGTGCCAGCAGCCGACCGGAGGGAGCTGGAAACACCATATATTTT
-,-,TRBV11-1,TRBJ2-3,CASSLAGGTDTQYF,TGTGCCAGCAGCTTAGCGGGAGGCACAGATACGCAGTATTTT
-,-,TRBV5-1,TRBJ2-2,CASSIGQTSTGELFF,TGCGCCAGCAGCATCGGACAGACTTCCACCGGGGAGCTGTTTTTT
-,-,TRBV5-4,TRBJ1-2,CASSLENRPYGYTF,TGTGCCAGCAGCTTGGAGAACAGGCCCTATGGCTACACCTTC
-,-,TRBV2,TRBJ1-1,CASSLGPNTEAFF,TGTGCCAGCAGTTTGGGTCCGAACACTGAAGCTTTCTTT
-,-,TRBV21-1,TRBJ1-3,CASSKEGRNTIYF,TGTGCCAGCAGCAAAGAGGGCAGAAACACCATATATTTT
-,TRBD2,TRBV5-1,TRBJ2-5,CASSAGLAVQETQYF,TGCGCCAGCAGCGCGGGACTAGCGGTCCAAGAGACCCAGTACTTC
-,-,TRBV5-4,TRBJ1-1,CASSTPGLNTEAFF,TGTGCCAGCAGCACTCCGGGGTTGAACACTGAAGCTTTCTTT
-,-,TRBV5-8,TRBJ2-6,CASSSIGANVLTF,TGTGCCAGCAGCTCGATTGGGGCCAACGTCCTGACTTTC